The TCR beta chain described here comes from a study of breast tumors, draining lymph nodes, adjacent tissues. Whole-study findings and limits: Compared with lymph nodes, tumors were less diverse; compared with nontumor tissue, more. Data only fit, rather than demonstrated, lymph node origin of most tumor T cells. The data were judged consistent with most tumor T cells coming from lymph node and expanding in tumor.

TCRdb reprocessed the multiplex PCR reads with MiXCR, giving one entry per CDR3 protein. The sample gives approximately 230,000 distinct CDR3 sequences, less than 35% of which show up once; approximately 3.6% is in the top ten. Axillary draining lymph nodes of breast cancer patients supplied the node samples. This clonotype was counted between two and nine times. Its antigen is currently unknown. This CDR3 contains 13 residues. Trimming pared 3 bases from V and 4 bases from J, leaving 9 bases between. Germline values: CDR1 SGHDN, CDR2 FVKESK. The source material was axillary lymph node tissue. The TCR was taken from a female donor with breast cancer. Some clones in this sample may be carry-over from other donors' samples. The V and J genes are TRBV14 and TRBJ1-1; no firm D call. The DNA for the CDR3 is TGTGCCAGCAGCCAGATCTATGGCACTGAAGCTTTCTTT. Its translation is CASSQIYGTEAFF. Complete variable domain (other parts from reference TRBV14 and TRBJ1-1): EAGVTQFPSHSVIEKGQTVTLRCDPISGHDNLYWYRRVMGKEIKFLLHFVKESKQDESGMPNNRFLAERTGGTYSTLKVQPAELEDSGVYFCASSQIYGTEAFFGQGTRLTVV.